These 5 T cell receptor beta chains originate from one sample sequenced in a study of T cells after yellow fever vaccination. Each CDR3 protein is one row after TCRdb ran MiXCR on the 5' RACE reads. The data show 230,000 or so distinct CDR3 sequences, over 6.5% seen once. The source was CD4+ T cells sorted from PBMCs, collected on the day of the yellow fever booster vaccination. These receptors came from a man aged 25-45 years who received the YFV17D yellow fever vaccine.

This clonotype was observed many times. V and J are TRBV7-6 and TRBJ2-7; D is undetermined. The CDR3 runs 13 residues. Germline V CDR1 and CDR2: SGHVS, FNYEAQ. Trimming removed 1 base from V and 4 bases from J, with 8 bases in between. CDR3 amino acids: CASSLGGEYEQYF. CDR3 in DNA: TGTGCCAGCAGCTTAGGCGGAGAATACGAGCAGTACTTC.

The chain links TRBV18 to TRBJ2-1, with a possible D match to TRBD2 (6 bases). Trimming removed 2 bases from V and 8 bases from J, with 16 bases in between. Germline-derived CDR1 and CDR2 are KGHSH and LQKENI. The CDR3 totals 15 residues. This CDR3 is CASSPVSGGIYEQFF. The CDR3 nucleotides are TGTGCCAGCTCACCAGTTAGCGGAGGAATCTATGAGCAGTTCTTC.

In its sample, this clonotype was seen many times. The rearrangement links TRBV15 to TRBJ2-7; TRBD1 might be the D (6 bases). This CDR3 region has 16 residues. Per the germline V gene, CDR1 is LNHNV and CDR2 is YYDKDF (reference sequence). The V end was cut by 0 bases, the J end by 2 bases, with 14 bases between. The CDR3, as DNA: TGTGCCACCAGCAGAGAGGGGGCAGGAACTCCCTACGAGCAGTACTTC. It encodes CATSREGAGTPYEQYF.

There are many counts of this clonotype. V gene TRBV20-1 combines with J gene TRBJ2-7; 9 bases map to TRBD2. V was pared by 5 bases and J by 3 bases, with 11 bases of the junction left unmatched. In germline, CDR1 is DFQATT, CDR2 SNEGSKA (reference sequence). This CDR3 contains 15 residues. The CDR3 loop reads CSAGTSGRTFYEQYF. CDR3 bases: TGCAGTGCTGGGACGAGCGGGAGGACATTCTACGAGCAGTACTTC.

This clonotype came up many times. The rearrangement joins TRBV7-9 to TRBJ2-5; 12 bases are a match to TRBD1. Germline values: CDR1 SEHNR, CDR2 FQNEAQ (reference sequence). This CDR3 spans 15 amino acids. V shed 3 bases and J 4 bases; nucleotides not matched to a gene: 3. CDR3 sequence reads: CASSLGQGAGETQYF. The CDR3 DNA reads TGTGCCAGCAGCTTGGGACAGGGGGCCGGAGAGACCCAGTACTTC.